This passage covers 17 T cell receptor beta chains from one sample sequenced in a study of T cell responses to AZD1222 COVID-19 vaccine (dated by TCRdb to the early 2020s). Library generation was performed with the immunoSEQ multiplex PCR assay. TCRdb retrieved this table from immuneACCESS and kept in-frame rearrangements only. Not all clones are present; in checked studies, unresolved V genes account for under half, and no reason is known for the remainder. The sample has roughly 100,000 clones on record, roughly 90% of them singletons. The ten largest clones add up to around 5% of the sample. Read against the paper, the sample's time point label means: baseline before first vaccination. The sample consisted of peripheral blood, taken on day 0 of AZD1222 vaccination. The source is an adult in good health.

This chain uses TRBV6-2 or TRBV6-3 with TRBJ1-2, with D hard to call. The CDR3 covers 13 residues. V lost 6 bases, J lost 4 bases, and 12 bases lay in between. Germline V lookup: CDR1 MNHEY, CDR2 SVGEGT. CDR3 region: CASSPRAGYGYTF. DNA for the CDR3: TGTGCCAGCAGCCCCCGGGCGGGCTATGGCTACACCTTC.

The chain links TRBV7-9 to TRBJ2-6; D is uncertain. Germline lookup yields CDR1 SEHNR and CDR2 FQNEAQ (reference sequence). V gave up 0 bases and J gave up 4 bases, with 4 bases separating them. CDR3 length: 14 amino acids. CDR3 nucleotides: TGTGCCAGCAGCTTAGCAGGGGGGGCCAACGTCCTGACTTTC. Translation gives CASSLAGGANVLTF.

The CDR3 here is CASSPRTLQGVRQPQHF. DNA for the CDR3: TGTGCCAGCAGTCCCCGGACCCTGCAAGGGGTTCGACAGCCCCAGCATTTT. The V call is TRBV6-6, the J call TRBJ1-5; a weak D match, TRBD1 (5 bases). The CDR3 covers 17 residues. V was clipped by 5 bases and J by 7 bases, with 24 bases between them. CDR1 is MNHNY and CDR2 is SVGAGI in the germline V gene (reference sequence).

V is TRBV27 and J is TRBJ1-1; D not resolved. Trimming shortened V by 0 bases and J by 0 bases, and 11 bases separated the two germline ends. CDR1 and CDR2 from the germline V gene are MNHEY and SMNVEV (reference sequence). The CDR3 spans 16 residues. CDR3 sequence (DNA): TGTGCCAGCAGTTTATCGAGACCAGATCTGAACACTGAAGCTTTCTTT. Residues: CASSLSRPDLNTEAFF.

The chain combines TRBV21-1 with TRBJ1-4. TRBV21-1 corresponds to a pseudogene. The CDR3 is 16 amino acids. CDR3 sequence reads: CASSGKNGGINEKLFF. CDR3 coding DNA: TGTGCCAGCAGCGGGAAAAACGGGGGCATTAATGAAAAACTGTTTTTT.

V usage is TRBV7-9 and J usage is TRBJ2-1; TRBD2 aligns across 11 bases. J gave up 9 bases and V 5 bases, and 9 bases lay outside the gene matches. The CDR3 runs to 15 residues. Germline loops: CDR1 SEHNR, CDR2 FQNEAQ (reference sequence). CDR3 nucleotides: TGTGCCAGCAGCCAGACTAGCGGGATTCATAGTGAGCAGTTCTTC. This translates into CASSQTSGIHSEQFF.

The chain couples TRBV5-6 to TRBJ1-1, with D possibly TRBD1 on 6 matching bases. Germline values: CDR1 SGHDT, CDR2 YYEEEE. The V end lost 4 bases, the J end lost 6 bases, and 19 bases lay between the germline ends. The CDR3 consists of 15 residues. The CDR3 nucleotides read TGTGCCAGCAGCCAAATACAGGGTTGGAGATCTGAAGCTTTCTTT. Translation: CASSQIQGWRSEAFF. Full variable domain (missing parts from reference TRBV5-6 and TRBJ1-1): DAGVTQSPTHLIKTRGQQVTLRCSPKSGHDTVSWYQQALGQGPQFIFQYYEEEERQRGNFPDRFSGHQFPNYSSELNVNALLLGDSALYLCASSQIQGWRSEAFFGQGTRLTVV.

In the case of this clone: Other DNA sequences from this sample encode an identical CDR3 as well. The V and J genes are TRBV29-1 and TRBJ1-2; D not certain. Germline V lookup: CDR1 SQVTM, CDR2 ANQGSEA. V gave up 5 bases and J gave up 4 bases, with 11 bases separating them. The CDR3 has 12 residues. This chain's CDR3 is CSVSGPSYGYTF. As DNA, the CDR3 is TGCAGCGTTTCTGGCCCATCCTATGGCTACACCTTC.

The chain uses TRBV20-1 and TRBJ2-3; D is unclear. The V end lost 2 bases, the J end lost 4 bases, and 4 bases lay between the germline ends. The germline gives CDR1 DFQATT, CDR2 SNEGSKA (reference sequence). CDR3 length: 11 amino acids. For the CDR3, the DNA is TGCAGTGCTAGAAGGTCAGATACGCAGTATTTT. Amino acid sequence: CSARRSDTQYF.

The CDR3 DNA is TGTGCCAGCAGCATGTATACAGGGGGCAACAACATTAACTATGGCTACACCTTC. This codes for CASSMYTGGNNINYGYTF. This chain joins TRBV7-9 and TRBJ1-2; 9 bases agree with TRBD1. Trimming cost V 5 bases and J 1 base; bases outside gene matches: 14. The germline CDR1 and CDR2 sequences are SEHNR and FQNEAQ (reference sequence). This CDR3 is built from 18 residues.

V usage is TRBV5-1 and J usage is TRBJ1-2; 7 bases map to TRBD1. The V gene end was trimmed by 0 bases and the J gene end by 8 bases; junction bases not matched to a gene: 4. Germline values: CDR1 SGHRS, CDR2 YFSETQ. This CDR3 has 13 residues. The CDR3 sequence is CASSLAGGTGYTF. The CDR3 DNA reads TGCGCCAGCAGCTTGGCAGGGGGGACAGGCTACACCTTC.

Here the CDR3 reads CASSYLGAIEETQYF. In DNA, the CDR3 is TGTGCCAGCAGTTACCTCGGCGCAATCGAAGAGACCCAGTACTTC. J is TRBJ2-5 and V is TRBV6-5; unclear D gene. V was pared by 2 bases and J by 3 bases, with 13 bases between. The CDR3 has 15 amino acids. CDR1 MNHEY and CDR2 SVGAGI come from the germline V gene.

In its sample, this clone was seen a few times. The chain combines TRBV5-1 with TRBJ1-2; a weak D match, TRBD1 (6 bases). Germline V lookup: CDR1 SGHRS, CDR2 YFSETQ. V lost 4 bases, J lost 4 bases, and 17 bases lay in between. The CDR3 spans 15 residues. CDR3 nucleotide sequence: TGCGCCAGCAGCCCGAACAGGGTCGGGGGCTATGGCTACACCTTC. Protein sequence: CASSPNRVGGYGYTF.

The DNA of the CDR3 is TGTGCCAGTAGTTTGCCGGACAGACCCTACAATGAGCAGTTCTTC. Translated: CASSLPDRPYNEQFF. This chain links TRBV19 with TRBJ2-1; TRBD1 is a possible D gene (6 bases). The CDR3 spans 15 residues. Looked up from germline, CDR1 is LNHDA and CDR2 is SQIVND (reference sequence). With 5 bases removed from V and 2 bases from J, the gap between germline ends came to 13 bases.

V is TRBV6-5 and J is TRBJ2-3, with 9 bases matching TRBD2. The V gene's germline CDR1 is MNHEY and CDR2 SVGAGI. The CDR3 contains 14 residues. The ends lost 2 bases at V and 7 bases at J; junction bases unmatched: 4. The CDR3 sequence is CASSYPGTSNTQYF. CDR3 DNA: TGTGCCAGCAGTTACCCCGGGACTAGCAATACGCAGTATTTT.

The V call is TRBV3-1 (or the pseudogene TRBV3-2), the J call TRBJ2-7; D is tentatively TRBD1 or TRBD2 (5 bases each). Germline V gene data show CDR1 as LGHDT and CDR2 as YNNKEL (reference sequence). With 4 bases removed from V and 2 bases from J, the gap between germline ends came to 15 bases. There are 15 residues in the CDR3. CDR3 nucleotides: TGTGCCAGCAGCCCTCCCGGGACGCTAACCTACGAGCAGTACTTC. Its protein is CASSPPGTLTYEQYF.

This clone was counted a few times. The rearrangement joins TRBV24-1 to TRBJ2-1, with 11 bases identical to TRBD2. Unmatched junction bases numbered 11, after V lost 4 bases and J lost 4 bases. Germline-derived CDR1 and CDR2 are KGHDR and SFDVKD. This CDR3 is 18 amino acids long. DNA for the CDR3: TGTGCCACCAGTGAAGGCCGAGGGACTAGCGGACCGTACAATGAGCAGTTCTTC. Its protein product is CATSEGRGTSGPYNEQFF.